This TCR beta chain stems from a study of T-cell reconstitution after alpha-beta-depleted transplantation in children. Deletions cut 3 bases from V and 7 bases from J, with 12 bases between. CDR1 LNHNV and CDR2 YYDKDF come from the germline V gene (reference sequence). The CDR3 totals 13 residues. Using unique molecular identifiers, the investigators prepared the TCRbeta library. Via MiXCR, TCRdb re-called the PCR reads, giving one row per CDR3 protein. The profile covers 150,000 to 200,000 distinct CDR3 sequences, with about 6.4% appearing a single time and around 3.1% taken by the ten largest. A few counts support this clonotype.

This TCR was sampled from a human donor who donated a stem cell graft to a child with Wiskott-Aldrich syndrome. The sample consisted of PBMCs from the stem cell graft donor, taken from the stem cell graft. This chain links TRBV15 with TRBJ2-5; D is possibly TRBD1 (6 bases). CDR3 bases: TGTGCCACCAGCAGGGAGGCAGGGGTGACCCAGTACTTC. Translated, it gives CATSREAGVTQYF.